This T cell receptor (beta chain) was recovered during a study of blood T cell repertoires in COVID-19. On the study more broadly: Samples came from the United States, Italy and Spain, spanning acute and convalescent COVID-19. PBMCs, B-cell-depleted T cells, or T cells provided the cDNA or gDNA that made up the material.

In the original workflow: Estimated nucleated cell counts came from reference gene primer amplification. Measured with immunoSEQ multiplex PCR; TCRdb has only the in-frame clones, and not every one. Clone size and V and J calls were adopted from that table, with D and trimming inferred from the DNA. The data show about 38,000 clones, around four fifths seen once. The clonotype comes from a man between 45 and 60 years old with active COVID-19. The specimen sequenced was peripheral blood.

The CDR3 DNA reads as TGTGCCAGCAGTTACGGACAGGGGGCCTACGAGCAGTACTTC. Its translation: CASSYGQGAYEQYF. The chain joins TRBV6-2 or TRBV6-3 to TRBJ2-7; 10 positions match TRBD1. Germline CDR1 MNHEY, CDR2 SVGEGT. V lost 2 bases to trimming and J lost 2 bases; unmatched junction nucleotides: 0. The CDR3 covers 14 residues.